The rows below give T cell receptor beta chains drawn from one sample of a study of spatial heterogeneity in lung cancer. MiXCR, applied by TCRdb to the 5' RACE reads, yields one record per CDR3 protein. The table shows approximately 44,000 distinct CDR3 sequences, with roughly an eighth occurring only once. The sample consisted of PBMCs, taken at surgery. These receptors all come from a male donor with early-stage non-small cell lung cancer. Both conserved end residues are part of each CDR3.

v_call	j_call	cdr3_aa
TRBV10-3	TRBJ1-5	CATGDVRSNQPQHF
TRBV9	TRBJ2-4	CASSPRPGEGGIQYF
TRBV7-9	TRBJ2-5	CASSLMEETQYF
TRBV6-6	TRBJ2-7	CASSYPTGVVDHEQYF
TRBV6-6	TRBJ1-1	CASTPGVYTEAFF
TRBV20-1	TRBJ1-5	CSAARTGGSQPQHF
TRBV29-1	TRBJ2-1	CSVSKPGLTYNEQFF
TRBV12-3/TRBV12-4	TRBJ1-5	CASSLLGSNQPQHF
TRBV7-9	TRBJ1-5	CASSLESGGINQPQHF
TRBV29-1	TRBJ1-1	CSVDIAGGTEAFF
TRBV4-2	TRBJ2-3	CASSQGRGPTDTQYF
TRBV3-1	TRBJ2-2	CASSQSFFNTGELFF
TRBV5-1	TRBJ2-2	CASSFSRWAGELFF
TRBV29-1	TRBJ2-5	CSVLTTGDPYQETQYF
TRBV7-2	TRBJ2-7	CASSLGGGKQNEQYF
TRBV3-1	TRBJ2-5	CASSQASRGTETQYF
TRBV11-2	TRBJ1-1	CASSLDRGQPVAFF
TRBV6-1	TRBJ2-3	CASALPGGPDTQYF
TRBV5-1	TRBJ2-7	CASSPRTGEAEQYF
TRBV5-1	TRBJ1-2	CASSFLNDGYTF
TRBV2	TRBJ2-1	CASSESETRDMFF
TRBV12-3/TRBV12-4	TRBJ2-6	CASSLLLRAGSYSGANVLTF
TRBV12-3/TRBV12-4	TRBJ2-1	CASSWDLGVSGEQFF
TRBV5-5	TRBJ1-1	CASSSRQGFENTEAFF
TRBV7-3	TRBJ2-7	CASSLSPSRTFYEQYF
TRBV9	TRBJ2-7	CASSDGTGFEEQYF
TRBV3-1	TRBJ2-1	CASSLLGTGGYNEQFF
TRBV20-1	TRBJ1-2	CSAGQVRGYTF
TRBV7-2	TRBJ2-1	CASSRAPGLADNEQFF
TRBV11-2	TRBJ2-1	CASSLVRLAGDNEQFF
TRBV6-1	TRBJ2-3	CASSTRADTQYF
TRBV18	TRBJ2-7	CASSPPSGTYEQYF
TRBV2	TRBJ1-5	CASSDPQPQHF
TRBV2	TRBJ1-5	CASRGTGVNQPQHF
TRBV6-5	TRBJ2-3	CASSYDTDTQYF
TRBV29-1	TRBJ2-5	CSVEGGELIETQYF
TRBV12-3/TRBV12-4	TRBJ1-1	CASSWGRGTGRFSLEAFF
TRBV4-1	TRBJ1-5	CASSQNYNDRGQPQHF
TRBV6-5	TRBJ1-3	CATRPGSGNTIYF
TRBV7-6	TRBJ2-3	CASSPGQGRDTQYF